These T cell receptor beta chains were read from a single sample in a study of T cell responses to AZD1222 COVID-19 vaccine. The assay was immunoSEQ multiplex PCR, and TCRdb's table has in-frame clones only and misses some. The data contain about 150,000 clones, roughly nine tenths of them seen just once; the ten biggest clones take up around 4.9%. This material consisted of peripheral blood, taken on day 0 of AZD1222 vaccination. These receptors were obtained from an adult in good health. The CDR3 runs from the conserved cysteine through the conserved F or W. A D gene is named only where the DNA matches it firmly. Clone size is not always given. Where it is, it says once, few, many or a class for expanded clones.

TRBJ1-5 . . TRBV6-5 CASSYSGGAGQPQHF TGTGCCAGCAGTTACAGCGGTGGGGCGGGTCAGCCCCAGCATTTT
TRBJ1-2 . TRBD1 TRBV6-5 CASSKTGSGYTF TGTGCCAGCAGCAAGACAGGGAGTGGCTACACCTTC
TRBJ1-2 . TRBD1 TRBV7-9 CASSSTGTYGYTF TGTGCCAGCAGCTCGACAGGGACCTATGGCTACACCTTC
TRBJ1-2 . TRBD1 TRBV6-5 CASTYRSDRNYGYTF TGTGCCAGCACATACAGATCGGACAGGAACTATGGCTACACCTTC
TRBJ2-1 . TRBD2 TRBV6-2/TRBV6-3 CASSYLLAGVLNEQFF TGTGCCAGCAGTTACTTACTAGCGGGAGTTCTCAATGAGCAGTTCTTC
TRBJ2-2 . . TRBV9 CASSVTPLDTGELFF TGTGCCAGCAGCGTAACTCCCCTGGACACCGGGGAGCTGTTTTTT
TRBJ1-1 . . TRBV7-3 CASSSRLNTEAFF TGTGCCAGCAGCTCGAGACTGAACACTGAAGCTTTCTTT
TRBJ1-2 . . TRBV7-2 CASSPPYGQGRSGYTF TGTGCCAGCAGCCCTCCATACGGGCAGGGCCGTAGCGGCTACACCTTC
TRBJ2-1 . . TRBV5-5 CASSVGRERVGNEQFF TGTGCCAGCAGCGTTGGTCGGGAGAGGGTGGGGAATGAGCAGTTCTTC
TRBJ1-6 . TRBD1 TRBV19 CASSTGTVNSPLHF TGTGCCAGTAGTACCGGGACAGTTAATTCACCCCTCCACTTT
TRBJ1-1 . TRBD1 TRBV12-3/TRBV12-4 CASRGQGQAEAFF TGTGCCAGCAGGGGACAGGGTCAGGCTGAAGCTTTCTTT
TRBJ1-2 . . TRBV2 CASSGGQYGYTF TGTGCCAGCAGCGGAGGACAGTATGGCTACACCTTC
TRBJ1-3 . TRBD1 TRBV28 CASSLSQGGGNTIYF TGTGCCAGCAGTTTGTCCCAGGGGGGAGGAAACACCATATATTTT
TRBJ2-1 . TRBD1 TRBV19 CASSNRAGGYYSEQFF TGTGCCAGTAGTAATCGGGCAGGGGGCTACTATAGTGAGCAGTTCTTC
TRBJ2-3 . TRBD2 TRBV7-2 CASSLIPGTRVADTQYF TGTGCCAGCAGCTTAATCCCCGGGACTAGGGTTGCAGATACGCAGTATTTT
TRBJ2-1 . TRBD2 TRBV6-2/TRBV6-3 CASSYGSGKPKQFF TGTGCCAGCAGTTACGGTAGCGGGAAACCGAAGCAGTTCTTC
TRBJ2-7 . TRBD1 TRBV5-1 CASKIGLGQGYEQYF TGCGCCAGCAAGATTGGACTGGGACAGGGCTACGAGCAGTACTTC
TRBJ1-1 . . TRBV9 CASSYNSDVAGGGSAEAFF TGTGCCAGCAGCTACAATAGCGATGTCGCGGGCGGAGGTTCCGCTGAAGCTTTCTTT
TRBJ2-2 . . TRBV18 CASSPPSRPVPGELFF TGTGCCAGCTCACCACCGTCCAGGCCTGTCCCCGGGGAGCTGTTTTTT
TRBJ2-6 . . TRBV6-4 CASNPGDGANVLTF TGTGCCAGCAACCCGGGAGACGGGGCCAACGTCCTGACTTTC
TRBJ2-6 . . TRBV10-3 CASGSGANVLTF TGTGCCTCTGGATCTGGGGCCAACGTCCTGACTTTC
TRBJ1-1 . TRBD1 TRBV19 CASNIGQGRTSMNTEAFF TGTGCCAGTAACATAGGACAGGGAAGGACCTCCATGAACACTGAAGCTTTCTTT
TRBJ2-1 . TRBD1 TRBV11-2 CASSQRQGTYNEQFF TGTGCCAGCAGCCAAAGACAGGGAACATACAATGAGCAGTTCTTC
TRBJ2-5 once . TRBV18 CASSPTPSRTQYF TGTGCCAGCTCACCCACTCCCTCCCGGACCCAGTACTTC
TRBJ2-3 . TRBD2 TRBV5-4 CASSKGLAGSTDTQYF TGTGCCAGCAGCAAAGGGCTAGCGGGTAGCACAGATACGCAGTATTTT
TRBJ1-1 . . TRBV28 CASSLTGHNTEAFF TGTGCCAGCAGTTTAACTGGGCACAACACTGAAGCTTTCTTT
TRBJ2-1 . . TRBV7-9 CASSDRRLPIGNEQFF TGTGCCAGCAGCGACCGAAGACTCCCCATTGGGAATGAGCAGTTCTTC
TRBJ1-2 . . TRBV14 CASSQGGTFRGYGYTF TGTGCCAGCAGCCAAGGGGGGACATTCCGGGGCTATGGCTACACCTTC
TRBJ1-1 . . TRBV5-1 CASSFLGDSGAFF TGCGCCAGCAGCTTCCTGGGGGACTCTGGGGCTTTCTTT
TRBJ2-1 few TRBD2 TRBV6-1 CASSVTRPGLANEQFF TGTGCCAGCAGTGTAACCCGCCCGGGACTAGCCAATGAGCAGTTCTTC
TRBJ2-5 . TRBD2 TRBV5-5 CASSPTGGLETQYF TGTGCCAGCAGCCCCACGGGGGGGCTAGAGACCCAGTACTTC
TRBJ2-1 few TRBD2 TRBV6-5 CASSREGRYNEQFF TGTGCCAGCTCACGGGAGGGCCGCTACAATGAGCAGTTCTTC
TRBJ2-2 . . TRBV29-1 CSVGTGNTGELFF TGCAGCGTTGGGACTGGGAACACCGGGGAGCTGTTTTTT
TRBJ1-5 . . TRBV7-8 CASSLAEFGSYSNQPQHF TGTGCCAGCAGCTTAGCGGAATTTGGCAGTTATAGCAATCAGCCCCAGCATTTT
TRBJ2-1 . . TRBV5-4 CASSPDAPRTLNEQFF TGTGCCAGCAGCCCGGACGCCCCGCGAACATTAAATGAGCAGTTCTTC
TRBJ1-2 . . TRBV9 CASSVGQGDYGYTF TGTGCCAGCAGCGTAGGTCAGGGCGACTATGGCTACACCTTC
TRBJ1-1 few . TRBV14 CASSRQRNTEAFF TGTGCCAGCAGCCGGCAGAGAAACACTGAAGCTTTCTTT
TRBJ2-3 . . TRBV7-3 CASSSGTSTDTQYF TGTGCCAGCAGCTCGGGGACTTCCACAGATACGCAGTATTTT
TRBJ2-3 . . TRBV4-1 CASSQRELTDTQYF TGCGCCAGCAGCCAACGGGAGTTAACAGATACGCAGTATTTT
TRBJ1-5 . . TRBV7-2 CASSKQGMGNQPQHF TGTGCCAGCAGCAAACAGGGAATGGGCAATCAGCCCCAGCATTTT
TRBJ2-2 . TRBD1 TRBV18 CASSPRGLATGELFF TGTGCCAGCTCCCCCAGGGGGCTCGCCACCGGGGAGCTGTTTTTT
TRBJ1-5 . . TRBV7-8 CASSLTANQPQHF TGTGCCAGCAGCTTAACAGCAAATCAGCCCCAGCATTTT